The sequence of this T cell receptor beta chain was determined in a study of Ad26.COV2.S vaccination and SARS-CoV-2 variants. Study conclusions and caveats: Greater spike-specific TCR breadth was seen in vaccine recipients than in placebo recipients.

Sample treatment: about 20 received Ad26.COV2.S at low or high dose, single or two shots; 5 received placebo; per-sample allocation not given. The investigators took samples on day 63 after the first vaccine or placebo injection. The CDR3 loop spans 15 amino acids. V shed 6 bases and J 5 bases; nucleotides not matched to a gene: 8. Germline V gene lookup returns CDR1 MNHEY and CDR2 SVGAGI. Here immunoSEQ multiplex PCR was the method, and the copy in TCRdb shows in-frame clones only, minus some. Altogether 450,000 to 550,000 clones are present, about nine tenths being singletons, with the ten largest covering 1.7%. Remarks on this clone: Its antigen remains unidentified.

The receptor was isolated from a person between 18 and 60 years old who received the Ad26.COV2.S COVID-19 vaccine or a placebo. The sample here was peripheral blood, taken in a trial of Ad26.COV2.S vaccine versus placebo. The chain uses TRBV6-5 and TRBJ2-7; TRBD1 agrees at 12 bases. The CDR3 sequence: CASSPLGTGGHEQYF. The CDR3 nucleotides read TGTGCCAGCAGCCCCCTTGGGACAGGGGGCCACGAGCAGTACTTC.